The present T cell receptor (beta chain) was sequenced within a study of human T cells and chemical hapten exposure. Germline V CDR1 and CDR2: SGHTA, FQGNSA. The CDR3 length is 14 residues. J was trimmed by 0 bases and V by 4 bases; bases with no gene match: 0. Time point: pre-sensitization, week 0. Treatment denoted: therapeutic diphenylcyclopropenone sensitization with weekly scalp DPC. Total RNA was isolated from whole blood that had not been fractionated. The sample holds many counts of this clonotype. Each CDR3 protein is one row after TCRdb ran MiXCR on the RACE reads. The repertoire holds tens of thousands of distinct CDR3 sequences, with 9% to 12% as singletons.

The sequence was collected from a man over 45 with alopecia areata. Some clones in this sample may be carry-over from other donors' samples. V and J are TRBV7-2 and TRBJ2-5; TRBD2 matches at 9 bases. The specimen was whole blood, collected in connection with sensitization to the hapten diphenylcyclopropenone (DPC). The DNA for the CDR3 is TGTGCCAGCAGCTCTAGCGGGAACCAAGAGACCCAGTACTTC. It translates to CASSSSGNQETQYF.